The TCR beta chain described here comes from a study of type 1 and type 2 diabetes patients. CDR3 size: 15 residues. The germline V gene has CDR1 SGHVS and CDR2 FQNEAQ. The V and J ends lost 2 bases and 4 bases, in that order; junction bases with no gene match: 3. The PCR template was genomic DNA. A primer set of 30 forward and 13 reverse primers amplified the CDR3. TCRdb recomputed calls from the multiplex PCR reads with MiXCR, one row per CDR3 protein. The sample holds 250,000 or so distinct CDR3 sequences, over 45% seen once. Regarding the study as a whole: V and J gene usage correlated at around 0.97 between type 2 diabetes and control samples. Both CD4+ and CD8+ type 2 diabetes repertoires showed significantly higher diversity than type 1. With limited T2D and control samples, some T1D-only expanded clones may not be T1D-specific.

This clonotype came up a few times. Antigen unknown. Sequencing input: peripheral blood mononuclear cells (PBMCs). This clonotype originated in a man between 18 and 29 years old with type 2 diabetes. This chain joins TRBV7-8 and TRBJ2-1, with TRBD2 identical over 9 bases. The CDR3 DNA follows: TGTGCCAGCAGCTTACTTAGCGGGGGTTACAATGAGCAGTTCTTC. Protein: CASSLLSGGYNEQFF.